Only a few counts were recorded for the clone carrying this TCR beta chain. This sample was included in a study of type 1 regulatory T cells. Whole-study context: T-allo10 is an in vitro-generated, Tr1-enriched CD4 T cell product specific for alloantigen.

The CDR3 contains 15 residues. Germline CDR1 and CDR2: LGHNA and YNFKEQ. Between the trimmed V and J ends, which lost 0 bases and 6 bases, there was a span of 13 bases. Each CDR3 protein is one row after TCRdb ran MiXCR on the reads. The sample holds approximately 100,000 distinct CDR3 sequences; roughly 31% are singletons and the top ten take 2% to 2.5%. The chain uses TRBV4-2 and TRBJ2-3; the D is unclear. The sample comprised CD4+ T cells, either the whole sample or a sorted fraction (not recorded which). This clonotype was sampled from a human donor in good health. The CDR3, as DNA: TGTGCCAGCAGCCAAGAGCCCGAACACGTGGATACGCAGTATTTT. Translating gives CASSQEPEHVDTQYF.